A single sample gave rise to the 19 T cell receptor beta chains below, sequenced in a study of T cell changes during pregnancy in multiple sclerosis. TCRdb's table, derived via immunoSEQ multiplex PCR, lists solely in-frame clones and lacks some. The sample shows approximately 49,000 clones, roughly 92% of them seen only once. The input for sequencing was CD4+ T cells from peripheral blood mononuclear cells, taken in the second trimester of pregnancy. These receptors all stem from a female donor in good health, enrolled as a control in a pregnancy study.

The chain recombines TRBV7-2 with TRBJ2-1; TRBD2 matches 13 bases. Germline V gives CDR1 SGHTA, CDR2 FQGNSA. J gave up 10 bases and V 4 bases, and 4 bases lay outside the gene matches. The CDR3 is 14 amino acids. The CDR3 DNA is TGTGCCAGCAGCTCGACTAGCGGGAGGCCCGAGCAGTTCTTC. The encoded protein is CASSSTSGRPEQFF.

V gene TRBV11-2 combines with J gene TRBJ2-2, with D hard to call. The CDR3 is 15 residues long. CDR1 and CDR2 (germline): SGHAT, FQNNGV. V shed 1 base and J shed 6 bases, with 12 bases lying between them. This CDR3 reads CASSLGAQPPGELFF. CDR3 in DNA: TGTGCCAGCAGCTTAGGGGCCCAGCCCCCCGGGGAGCTGTTTTTT.

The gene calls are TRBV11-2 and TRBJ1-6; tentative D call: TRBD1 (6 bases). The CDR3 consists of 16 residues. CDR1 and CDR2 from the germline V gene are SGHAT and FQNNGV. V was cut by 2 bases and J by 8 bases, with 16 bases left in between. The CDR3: CASSLILGGPDSPLHF. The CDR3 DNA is TGTGCCAGCAGCTTAATTCTAGGGGGTCCGGATTCACCCCTCCACTTT. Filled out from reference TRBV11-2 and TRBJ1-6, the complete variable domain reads EAGVAQSPRYKIIEKRQSVAFWCNPISGHATLYWYQQILGQGPKLLIQFQNNGVVDDSQLPKDRFSAERLKGVDSTLKIQPAKLEDSAVYLCASSLILGGPDSPLHFGNGTRLTVT.

CDR3 coding DNA: TGCAGTGCTAGTCTCCGGGGAAAGCAGTATTTT. Translation: CSASLRGKQYF. This chain uses TRBV20-1 with TRBJ2-3; D possibly corresponds to TRBD2 (5 bases). The germline V and J ends were trimmed by 3 bases and 11 bases, with 12 bases remaining between them. The length of the CDR3 is 11 residues. Germline V CDR1 and CDR2: DFQATT, SNEGSKA (reference sequence).

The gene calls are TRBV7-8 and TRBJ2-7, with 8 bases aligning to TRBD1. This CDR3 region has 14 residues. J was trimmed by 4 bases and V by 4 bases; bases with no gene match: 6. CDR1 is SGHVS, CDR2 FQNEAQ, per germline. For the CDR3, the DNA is TGTGCCAGCAGCTACCGGACAGGGTCATACGAGCAGTACTTC. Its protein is CASSYRTGSYEQYF.

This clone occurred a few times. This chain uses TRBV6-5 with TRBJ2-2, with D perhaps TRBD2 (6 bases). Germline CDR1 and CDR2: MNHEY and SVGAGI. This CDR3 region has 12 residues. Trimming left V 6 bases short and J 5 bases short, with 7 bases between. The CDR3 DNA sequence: TGTGCCAGCAGCGGAGGGACCGGGGAGCTGTTTTTT. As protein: CASSGGTGELFF.

Written as DNA, the CDR3 is TGTGCCAGCAGTGAGGTGGCAGGGTGGGGGACCCAGTACTTC. Its translation is CASSEVAGWGTQYF. This sequence joins TRBV25-1 and TRBJ2-5; perhaps TRBD1 as D (5 bases). Germline loops: CDR1 MGHDK, CDR2 SYGVNS. This CDR3 is 14 amino acids long. Trimming took 3 bases from V and 7 from J, leaving 15 bases between them.

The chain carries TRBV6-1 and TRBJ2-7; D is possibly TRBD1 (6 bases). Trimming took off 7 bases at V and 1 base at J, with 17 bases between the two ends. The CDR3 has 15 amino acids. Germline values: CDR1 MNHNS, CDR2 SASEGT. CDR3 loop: CASTIAGTTSYEQYF. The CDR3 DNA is TGTGCCAGCACCATAGCCGGGACAACATCCTACGAGCAGTACTTC.

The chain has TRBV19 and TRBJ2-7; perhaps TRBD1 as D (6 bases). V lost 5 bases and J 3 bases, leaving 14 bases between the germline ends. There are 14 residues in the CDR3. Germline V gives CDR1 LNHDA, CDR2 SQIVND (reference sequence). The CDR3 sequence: CASSAPRDNYEQYF. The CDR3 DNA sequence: TGTGCCAGTAGTGCGCCCCGGGACAACTACGAGCAGTACTTC.

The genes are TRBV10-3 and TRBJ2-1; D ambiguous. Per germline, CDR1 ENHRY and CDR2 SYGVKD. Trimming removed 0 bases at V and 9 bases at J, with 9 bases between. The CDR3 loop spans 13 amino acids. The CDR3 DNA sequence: TGTGCCATCAGTGAGTCTGTGACAATTGAGCAGTTCTTC. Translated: CAISESVTIEQFF.

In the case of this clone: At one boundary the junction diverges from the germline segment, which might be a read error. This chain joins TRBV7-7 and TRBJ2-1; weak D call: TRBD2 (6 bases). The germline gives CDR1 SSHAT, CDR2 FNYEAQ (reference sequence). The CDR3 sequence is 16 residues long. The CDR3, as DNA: TGTGCTAGCAGCCCTGGGAGGACTATGTTGAACAATGAGCAGTTCTTC. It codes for CASSPGRTMLNNEQFF. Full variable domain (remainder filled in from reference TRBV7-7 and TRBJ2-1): GAGVSQSPRYKVTKRGQDVTLRCDPISSHATLYWYQQALGQGPEFLTYFNYEAQPDKSGLPSDRFSAERPEGSISTLTIQRTEQRDSAMYRCASSPGRTMLNNEQFFGPGTRLTVL.

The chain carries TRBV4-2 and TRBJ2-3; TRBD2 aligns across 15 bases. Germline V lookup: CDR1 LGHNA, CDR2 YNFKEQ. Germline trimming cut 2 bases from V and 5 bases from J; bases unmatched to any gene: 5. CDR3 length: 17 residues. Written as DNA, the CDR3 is TGTGCCAGCAGCCAAACCGGACTAGCGGGAGGGGGAGATACGCAGTATTTT. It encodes CASSQTGLAGGGDTQYF.

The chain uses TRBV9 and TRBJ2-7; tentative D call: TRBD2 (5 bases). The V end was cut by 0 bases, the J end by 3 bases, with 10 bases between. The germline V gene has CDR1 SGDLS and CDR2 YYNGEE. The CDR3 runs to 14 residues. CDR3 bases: TGTGCCAGCAGCGTAGATGCGGGTAGCTACGAGCAGTACTTC. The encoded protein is CASSVDAGSYEQYF.

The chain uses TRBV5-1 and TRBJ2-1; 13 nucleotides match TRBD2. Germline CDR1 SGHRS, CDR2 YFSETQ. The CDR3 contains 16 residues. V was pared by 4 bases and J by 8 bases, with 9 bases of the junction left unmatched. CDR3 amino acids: CASSDKLAGGLDEQFF. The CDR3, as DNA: TGCGCCAGCAGCGACAAACTAGCGGGAGGGCTCGATGAGCAGTTCTTC.

The DNA of the CDR3 is TGTGCCAGCAGTTTAGCAGGGCCGAACACTGAAGCTTTCTTT. Amino acids: CASSLAGPNTEAFF. V is TRBV28 and J is TRBJ1-1; maybe TRBD1 (5 bases). Germline CDR1 and CDR2: MDHEN and SYDVKM. The CDR3 is made up of 14 amino acids. Deletions cut 2 bases from V and 1 base from J, with 8 bases between.

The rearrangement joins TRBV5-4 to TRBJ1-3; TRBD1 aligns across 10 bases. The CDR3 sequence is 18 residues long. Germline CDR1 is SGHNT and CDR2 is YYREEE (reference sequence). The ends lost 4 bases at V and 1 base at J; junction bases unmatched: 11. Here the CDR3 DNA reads TGTGCCAGCAGCGTACGGGACAGGGGAACTCTTTCTGGAAACACCATATATTTT. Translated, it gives CASSVRDRGTLSGNTIYF.

The CDR3 loop is CASSLGWGSEETQYF. The CDR3, as DNA: TGTGCCAGCAGCTTGGGTTGGGGCAGTGAAGAGACCCAGTACTTC. V and J are TRBV5-4 and TRBJ2-5, with D possibly being TRBD1 (5 bases). CDR3 length: 15 residues. The V end lost 0 bases, the J end lost 3 bases, and 12 bases lay between the germline ends. CDR1 is SGHNT and CDR2 is YYREEE in the germline V gene (reference sequence).

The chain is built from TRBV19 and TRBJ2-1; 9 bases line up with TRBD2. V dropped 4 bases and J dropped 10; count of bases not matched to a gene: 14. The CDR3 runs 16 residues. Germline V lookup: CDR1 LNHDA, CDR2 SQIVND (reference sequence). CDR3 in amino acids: CASSSGRAVTPREQFF. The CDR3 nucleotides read TGTGCCAGTAGTAGCGGGAGGGCCGTTACCCCCAGGGAGCAGTTCTTC.

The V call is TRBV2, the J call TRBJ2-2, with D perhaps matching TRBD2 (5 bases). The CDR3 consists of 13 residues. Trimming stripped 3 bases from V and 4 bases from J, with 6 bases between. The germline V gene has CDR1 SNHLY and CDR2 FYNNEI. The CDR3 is CASSEEVTGELFF. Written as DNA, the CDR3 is TGTGCCAGCAGTGAGGAGGTCACCGGGGAGCTGTTTTTT.